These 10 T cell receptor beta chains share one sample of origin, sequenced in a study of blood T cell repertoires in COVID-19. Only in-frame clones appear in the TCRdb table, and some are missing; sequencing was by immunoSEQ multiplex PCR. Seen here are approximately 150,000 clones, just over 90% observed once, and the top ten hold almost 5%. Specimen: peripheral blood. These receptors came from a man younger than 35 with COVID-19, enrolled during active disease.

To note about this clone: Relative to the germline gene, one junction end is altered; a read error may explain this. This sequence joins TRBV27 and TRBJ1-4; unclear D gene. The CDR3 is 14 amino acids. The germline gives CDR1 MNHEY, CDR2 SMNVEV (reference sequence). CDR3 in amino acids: CASSATGTNEKLLF. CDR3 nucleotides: TGTGCCAGCAGTGCGACGGGAACTAATGAAAAACTGCTTTTT.

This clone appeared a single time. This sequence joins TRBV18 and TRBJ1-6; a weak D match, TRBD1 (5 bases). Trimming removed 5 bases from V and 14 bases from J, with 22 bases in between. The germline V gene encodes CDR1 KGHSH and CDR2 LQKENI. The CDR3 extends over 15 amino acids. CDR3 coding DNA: TGTGCCAGCTCAGCGAGCGACAGTCAGCGTGGAGCCCTCCACTTT. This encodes CASSASDSQRGALHF. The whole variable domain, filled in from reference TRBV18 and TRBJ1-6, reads NAGVMQNPRHLVRRRGQEARLRCSPMKGHSHVYWYRQLPEEGLKFMVYLQKENIIDESGMPKERFSAEFPKEGPSILRIQQVVRGDSAAYFCASSASDSQRGALHFGNGTRLTVT.

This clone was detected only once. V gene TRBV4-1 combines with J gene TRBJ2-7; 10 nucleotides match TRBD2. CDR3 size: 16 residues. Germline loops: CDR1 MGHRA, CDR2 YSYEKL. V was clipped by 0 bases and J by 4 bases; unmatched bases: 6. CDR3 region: CASSQEFSSGRYEQYF. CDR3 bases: TGCGCCAGCAGCCAAGAGTTTTCTAGCGGGAGATACGAGCAGTACTTC.

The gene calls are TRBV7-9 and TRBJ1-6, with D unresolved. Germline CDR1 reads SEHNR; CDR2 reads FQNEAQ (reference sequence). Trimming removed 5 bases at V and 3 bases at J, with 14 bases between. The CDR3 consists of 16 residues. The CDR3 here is CASSNTDRFYNSPLHF. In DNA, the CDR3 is TGTGCCAGCAGCAATACTGATAGATTCTATAATTCACCCCTCCACTTT.

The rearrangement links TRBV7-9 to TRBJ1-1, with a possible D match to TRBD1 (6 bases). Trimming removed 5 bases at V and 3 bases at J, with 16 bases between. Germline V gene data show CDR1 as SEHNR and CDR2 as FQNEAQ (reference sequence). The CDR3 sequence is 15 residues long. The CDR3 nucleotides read TGTGCCAGCAGCGACATTGGGGGCTTGGACACTGAAGCTTTCTTT. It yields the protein CASSDIGGLDTEAFF.

CDR3 nucleotides: TGTGCCAGCAGTTTCCTATCCGGGGAGCAGTTCTTC. Translation: CASSFLSGEQFF. The chain recombines TRBV28 with TRBJ2-1; no definite D call. This CDR3 comprises 12 residues. V was trimmed by 3 bases and J by 10 bases, leaving 10 bases between them. From germline, CDR1 is MDHEN and CDR2 SYDVKM. Drawing the rest from reference TRBV28 and TRBJ2-1, the complete variable domain is DVKVTQSSRYLVKRTGEKVFLECVQDMDHENMFWYRQDPGLGLRLIYFSYDVKMKEKGDIPEGYSVSREKKERFSLILESASTNQTSMYLCASSFLSGEQFFGPGTRLTVL.

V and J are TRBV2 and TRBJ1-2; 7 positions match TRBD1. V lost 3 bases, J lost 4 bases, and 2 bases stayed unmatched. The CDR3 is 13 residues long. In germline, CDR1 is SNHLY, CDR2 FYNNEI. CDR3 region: CASSEAGGYGYTF. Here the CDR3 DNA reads TGTGCCAGCAGTGAGGCAGGGGGCTATGGCTACACCTTC. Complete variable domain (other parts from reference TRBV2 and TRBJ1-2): EPEVTQTPSHQVTQMGQEVILRCVPISNHLYFYWYRQILGQKVEFLVSFYNNEISEKSEIFDDQFSVERPDGSNFTLKIRSTKLEDSAMYFCASSEAGGYGYTFGSGTRLTVV.

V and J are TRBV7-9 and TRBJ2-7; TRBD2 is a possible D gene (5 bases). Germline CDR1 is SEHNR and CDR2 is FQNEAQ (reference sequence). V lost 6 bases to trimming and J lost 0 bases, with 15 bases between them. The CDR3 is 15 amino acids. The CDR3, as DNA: TGTGCCAGCAGTTGGGGTAGGGAGAGCTCCTACGAGCAGTACTTC. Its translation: CASSWGRESSYEQYF.

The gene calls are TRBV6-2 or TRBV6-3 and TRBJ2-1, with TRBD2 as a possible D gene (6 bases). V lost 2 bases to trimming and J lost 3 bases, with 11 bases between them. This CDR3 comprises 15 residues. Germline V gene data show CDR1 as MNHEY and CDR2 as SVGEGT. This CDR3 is CASSYLSGVYNEQFF. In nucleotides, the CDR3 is TGTGCCAGCAGTTACCTTTCGGGAGTCTACAATGAGCAGTTCTTC.

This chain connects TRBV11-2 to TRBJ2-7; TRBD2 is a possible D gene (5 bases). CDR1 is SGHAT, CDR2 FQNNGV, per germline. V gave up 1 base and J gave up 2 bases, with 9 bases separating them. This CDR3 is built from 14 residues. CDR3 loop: CASSLGSGTYEQYF. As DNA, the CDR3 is TGTGCCAGCAGCTTAGGGTCGGGGACCTACGAGCAGTACTTC.